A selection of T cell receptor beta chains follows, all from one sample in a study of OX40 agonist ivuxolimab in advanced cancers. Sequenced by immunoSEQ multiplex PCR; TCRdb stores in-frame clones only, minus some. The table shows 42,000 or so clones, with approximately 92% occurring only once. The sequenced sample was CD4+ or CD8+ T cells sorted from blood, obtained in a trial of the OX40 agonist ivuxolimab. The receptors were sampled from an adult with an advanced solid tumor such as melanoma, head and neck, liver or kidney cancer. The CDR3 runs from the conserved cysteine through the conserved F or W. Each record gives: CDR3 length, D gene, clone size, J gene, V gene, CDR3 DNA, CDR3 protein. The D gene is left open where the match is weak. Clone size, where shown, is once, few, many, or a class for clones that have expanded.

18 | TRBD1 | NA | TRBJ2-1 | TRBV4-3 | TGCGCCAGCAGCCAAGGGAGGCTAAGGGACAGGCAGAACAATGAGCAGTTCTTC | CASSQGRLRDRQNNEQFF
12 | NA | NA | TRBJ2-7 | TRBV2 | TGTGCCAGCAGGGGGACGACCTACGAGCAGTACTTC | CASRGTTYEQYF
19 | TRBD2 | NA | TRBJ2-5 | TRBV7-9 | TGTGCCAGCAGCTTAGGTATTAGCGGGAACCACCGGGACCAAGAGACCCAGTACTTC | CASSLGISGNHRDQETQYF
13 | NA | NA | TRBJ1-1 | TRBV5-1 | TGCGCCAGCAGCAGTCTAGAGGGCACTGAAGCTTTCTTT | CASSSLEGTEAFF
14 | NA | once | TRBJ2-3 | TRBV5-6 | TGTGCCAGCAGCTTGGGGCTTGGCACAGATACGCAGTATTTT | CASSLGLGTDTQYF
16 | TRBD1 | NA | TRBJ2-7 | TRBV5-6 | TGTGCCAGCAGCCGAGGGACGGGGACAGGGGGTTGGGAGCAGTACTTC | CASSRGTGTGGWEQYF
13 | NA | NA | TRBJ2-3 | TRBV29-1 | TGCAGCGTTGATGCCAGGGGCACAGATACGCAGTATTTT | CSVDARGTDTQYF
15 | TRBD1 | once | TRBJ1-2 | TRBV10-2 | TGCGCCAGCAGTACCGGGACAGGTACCCTGTCCGGCTACACCTTC | CASSTGTGTLSGYTF
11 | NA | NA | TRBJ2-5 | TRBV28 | TGTGCCAGCAGTTTAGCTGAGACCCAGTACTTC | CASSLAETQYF
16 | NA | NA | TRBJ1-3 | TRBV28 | TGTGCCAGCAGTCCCTCACTATCGGACGCCGGAAACACCATATATTTT | CASSPSLSDAGNTIYF
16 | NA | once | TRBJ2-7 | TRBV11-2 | TGTGCCAGCAGCTTACTGCCCTCGGAGGGGCGGGGCGGGCAGTACTTC | CASSLLPSEGRGGQYF
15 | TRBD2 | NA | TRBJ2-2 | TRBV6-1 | TGTGCCAGCAGCGCTAGCGGTATAAACACCGGGGAGCTGTTTTTT | CASSASGINTGELFF
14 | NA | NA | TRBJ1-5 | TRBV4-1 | TGCGCCAGCAGCCAAGAGGGGGCGATTCAGCCCCAGCATTTT | CASSQEGAIQPQHF
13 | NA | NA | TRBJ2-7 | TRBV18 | TGTGCCAGCTCACCAACAGAGTCCTACGAGCAGTACTTC | CASSPTESYEQYF
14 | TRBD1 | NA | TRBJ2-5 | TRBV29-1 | TGCAGCGTTAGGCTGCAGGGGGTGTCAGAGACCCAGTACTTC | CSVRLQGVSETQYF
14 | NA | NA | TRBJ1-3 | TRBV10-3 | TGTGCCACCGTTCTGGGGAAATCTGGAAACACCATATATTTT | CATVLGKSGNTIYF
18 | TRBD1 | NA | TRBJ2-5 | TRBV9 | TGTGCCAGCAGCCCGAGAGGGGTCTTATCAGGGGGCGATGAGACCCAGTACTTC | CASSPRGVLSGGDETQYF
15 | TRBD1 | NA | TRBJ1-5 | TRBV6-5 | TGTGCCAGCAGAGGATCCGGGACAGGCCATCAGCCCCAGCATTTT | CASRGSGTGHQPQHF
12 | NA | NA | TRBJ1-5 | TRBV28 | TGTGCCAGCAGTTCCGGCAATCAGCCCCAGCATTTT | CASSSGNQPQHF
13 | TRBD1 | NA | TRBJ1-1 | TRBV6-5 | TGTGCCAGCAGGCAACAGGGGGACACTGAAGCTTTCTTT | CASRQQGDTEAFF
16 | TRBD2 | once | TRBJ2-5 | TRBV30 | TGTGCCTGGAGTGAAAAGGTAGCGGGAGGGTTAGAGACCCAGTACTTC | CAWSEKVAGGLETQYF
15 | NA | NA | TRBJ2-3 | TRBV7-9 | TGTGCCAGCAGCGTGATGGGACAAAGCACAGATACGCAGTATTTT | CASSVMGQSTDTQYF
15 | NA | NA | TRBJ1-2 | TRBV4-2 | TGTGCCAGCAGCCAAGATGTAAGGGGGACCTATGGCTACACCTTC | CASSQDVRGTYGYTF
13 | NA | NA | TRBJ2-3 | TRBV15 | TGTGCCACCGGCGACGGGAGAACAGATACGCAGTATTTT | CATGDGRTDTQYF
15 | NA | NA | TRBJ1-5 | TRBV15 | TGTGCCACCAGCAGAGGGATGTCAAGCAATCAGCCCCAGCATTTT | CATSRGMSSNQPQHF
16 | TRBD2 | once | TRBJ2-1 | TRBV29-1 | TGCAGCGTTGAAGATCCGGCGGGAGGGTTCTACAATGAGCAGTTCTTC | CSVEDPAGGFYNEQFF
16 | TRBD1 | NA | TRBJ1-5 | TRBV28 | TGTGCCAGCAGTCTATTCCGACAGGGAGGCGATCAGCCCCAGCATTTT | CASSLFRQGGDQPQHF
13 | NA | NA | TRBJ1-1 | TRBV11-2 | TGTGCCAGCAGCTTAGGAGCCAGGCTTGAAGCTTTCTTT | CASSLGARLEAFF
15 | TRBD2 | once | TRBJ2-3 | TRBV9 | TGTGCCAGCAGCGTAGGAGGCGGGGGTCAAGATACGCAGTATTTT | CASSVGGGGQDTQYF
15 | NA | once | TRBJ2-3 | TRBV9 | TGTGCCAGCAGCGTAGAGGTGGGGTACACAGATACGCAGTATTTT | CASSVEVGYTDTQYF
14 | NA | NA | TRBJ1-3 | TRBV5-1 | TGCGCCAGCAGCTTGGACAACTCTGGAAACACCATATATTTT | CASSLDNSGNTIYF
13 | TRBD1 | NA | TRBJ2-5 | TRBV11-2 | TGTGCCAGCAGCCGGGACAGGGGAGAGACCCAGTACTTC | CASSRDRGETQYF